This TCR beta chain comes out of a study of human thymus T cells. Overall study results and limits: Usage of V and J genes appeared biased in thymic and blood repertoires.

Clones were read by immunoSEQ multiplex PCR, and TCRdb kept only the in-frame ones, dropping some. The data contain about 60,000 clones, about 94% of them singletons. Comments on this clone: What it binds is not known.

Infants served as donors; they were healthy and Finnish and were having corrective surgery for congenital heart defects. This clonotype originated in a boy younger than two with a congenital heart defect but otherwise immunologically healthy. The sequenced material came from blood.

For the CDR3, the DNA is TGTGCCAGCAGCCAAGAATGGGCTGAGCAGTTCTTC. It specifies CASSQEWAEQFF. The chain carries TRBV4-2 and TRBJ2-1; no firm D call. The germline V gene has CDR1 LGHNA and CDR2 YNFKEQ. The ends were cut back, 0 bases at V and 9 bases at J, with 6 bases in the middle. This CDR3 is 12 amino acids long.